Only one count was recorded for the clone carrying this TCR beta chain. Germline-derived CDR1 and CDR2 are LNHDA and SQIVND (reference sequence). The CDR3 covers 16 residues. J lost 3 bases, V lost 5 bases, and 7 bases had no gene match. The repertoire was sequenced with immunoSEQ multiplex PCR; TCRdb's copy has only in-frame clones and lacks some. The table has 150,000 to 200,000 clones, approximately 90% seen once. This specimen belongs to a study of control samples from healthy donors and cancer patients. The specimen sequenced was blood. The sequence was obtained from a man aged 25 to 40 in good health. The J gene is TRBJ1-6, the V gene TRBV19; 7 bases are shared with TRBD1. The CDR3 region has the DNA TGTGCCAGTAGTTTCCTACAGGGGTACTATAATTCACCCCTCCACTTT. This codes for CASSFLQGYYNSPLHF.